Below, one TCR beta chain is given with its context. This entry belongs to a study of blood T cell repertoires in COVID-19. Whole-study context: Sites in the United States, Italy and Spain provided acute and convalescent COVID-19 samples. The analysed material was cDNA or gDNA that came from T cells, B-cell-depleted T cells, or PBMCs.

The V gene lost 3 bases and the J gene lost 8 bases, with 19 bases spanning the gap. Germline V CDR1 and CDR2: MNHEY, SVGEGT. The CDR3 sequence is 16 residues long. As processed by the authors: Reference gene primer amplification gave estimated nucleated cell counts. Generated by immunoSEQ multiplex PCR, the TCRdb table keeps only in-frame clones and is missing some. The DNA was the basis for D and trimming; V, J and clone size are from that table. The sample comprises 30,000 to 45,000 clones, 88% of which are singletons, and 4.5% to 5% rests with the top ten. This sequence was found in a woman between 65 and 79 years old with active COVID-19. The J gene is TRBJ2-2, the V gene TRBV6-2 or TRBV6-3, with a possible D match to TRBD2 (5 bases). The specimen was peripheral blood. CDR3 bases: TGTGCCAGCAGTTATGAGGGCCTCGCACTCGCGGGGGAGCTGTTTTTT. It translates to CASSYEGLALAGELFF.